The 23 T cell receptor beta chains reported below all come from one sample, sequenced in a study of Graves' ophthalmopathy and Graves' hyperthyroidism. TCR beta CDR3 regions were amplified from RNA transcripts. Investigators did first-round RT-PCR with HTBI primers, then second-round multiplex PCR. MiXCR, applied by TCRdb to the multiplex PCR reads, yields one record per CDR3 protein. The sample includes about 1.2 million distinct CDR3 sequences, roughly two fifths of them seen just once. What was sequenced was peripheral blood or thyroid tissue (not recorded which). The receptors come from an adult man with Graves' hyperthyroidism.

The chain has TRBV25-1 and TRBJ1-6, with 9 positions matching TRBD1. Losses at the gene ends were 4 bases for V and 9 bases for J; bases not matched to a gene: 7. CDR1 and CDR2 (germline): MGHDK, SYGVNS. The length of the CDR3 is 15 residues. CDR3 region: CASSGYRDRASPLHF. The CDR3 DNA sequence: TGTGCCAGCAGTGGGTACCGGGACAGGGCTTCACCCCTCCACTTT. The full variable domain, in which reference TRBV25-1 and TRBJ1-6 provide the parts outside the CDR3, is EADIYQTPRYLVIGTGKKITLECSQTMGHDKMYWYQQDPGMELHLIHYSYGVNSTEKGDLSSESTVSRIRTEHFPLTLESARPSHTSQYLCASSGYRDRASPLHFGNGTRLTVT.

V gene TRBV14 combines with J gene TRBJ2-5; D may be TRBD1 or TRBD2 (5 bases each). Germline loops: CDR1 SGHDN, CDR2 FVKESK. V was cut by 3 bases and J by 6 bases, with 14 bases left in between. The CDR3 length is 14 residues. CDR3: CASSQGPGRQTQYF. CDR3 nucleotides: TGTGCCAGCAGCCAGGGCCCGGGACGCCAGACCCAGTACTTC.

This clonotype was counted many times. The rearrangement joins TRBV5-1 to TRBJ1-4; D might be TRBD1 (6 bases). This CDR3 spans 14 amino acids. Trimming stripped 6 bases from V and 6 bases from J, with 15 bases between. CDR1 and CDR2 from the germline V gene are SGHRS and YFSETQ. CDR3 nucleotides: TGCGCCAGCAAGGAAGGGACATATGATGAAAAACTGTTTTTT. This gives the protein CASKEGTYDEKLFF.

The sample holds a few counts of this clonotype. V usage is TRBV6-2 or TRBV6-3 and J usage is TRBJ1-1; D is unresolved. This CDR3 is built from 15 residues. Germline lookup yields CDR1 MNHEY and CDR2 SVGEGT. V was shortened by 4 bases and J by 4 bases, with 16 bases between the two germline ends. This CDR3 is CASSLRVRAGTEAFF. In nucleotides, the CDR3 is TGTGCCAGCAGTTTGAGGGTGAGGGCTGGCACTGAAGCTTTCTTT.

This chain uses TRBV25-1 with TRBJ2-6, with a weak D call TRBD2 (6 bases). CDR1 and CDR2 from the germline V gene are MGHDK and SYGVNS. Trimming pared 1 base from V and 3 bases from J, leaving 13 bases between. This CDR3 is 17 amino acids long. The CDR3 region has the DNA TGTGCCAGCAGTGAATGGGGCGGGACGGTTGGGGCCAACGTCCTGACTTTC. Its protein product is CASSEWGGTVGANVLTF. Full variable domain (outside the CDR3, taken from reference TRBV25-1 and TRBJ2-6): EADIYQTPRYLVIGTGKKITLECSQTMGHDKMYWYQQDPGMELHLIHYSYGVNSTEKGDLSSESTVSRIRTEHFPLTLESARPSHTSQYLCASSEWGGTVGANVLTFGAGSRLTVL.

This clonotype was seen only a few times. The CDR3 region is CSANTGLGIGNQPQHF. In DNA form, the CDR3 reads TGCAGTGCTAACACAGGCTTGGGGATCGGCAATCAGCCCCAGCATTTT. The chain recombines TRBV20-1 with TRBJ1-5, with D perhaps matching TRBD1 (5 bases). CDR1 is DFQATT, CDR2 SNEGSKA, per germline (reference sequence). Trimming took 4 bases from V and 2 from J, leaving 18 bases between them. CDR3 size: 16 residues.

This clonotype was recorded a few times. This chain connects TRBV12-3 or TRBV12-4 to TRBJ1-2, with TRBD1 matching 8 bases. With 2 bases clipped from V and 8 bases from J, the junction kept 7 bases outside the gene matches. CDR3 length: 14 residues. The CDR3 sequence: CASSLQGARRGYTF. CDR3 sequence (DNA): TGTGCCAGCAGTTTACAGGGGGCGAGGCGGGGCTACACCTTC.

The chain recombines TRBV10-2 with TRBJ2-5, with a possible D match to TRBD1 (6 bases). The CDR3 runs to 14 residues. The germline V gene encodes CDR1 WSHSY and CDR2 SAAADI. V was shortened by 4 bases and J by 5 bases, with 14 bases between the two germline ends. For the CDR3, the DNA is TGCGCCAGCAGTGCCGGACAGAACGTTGAGACCCAGTACTTC. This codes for CASSAGQNVETQYF.

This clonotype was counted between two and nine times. CDR3 DNA: TGTGCCAGCAGTTACGGGCAAAAAGAGACCCAGTACTTC. This translates into CASSYGQKETQYF. V usage is TRBV6-6 and J usage is TRBJ2-5; no firm D call. Germline lookup yields CDR1 MNHNY and CDR2 SVGAGI (reference sequence). V was trimmed by 2 bases and J by 3 bases, leaving 7 bases between them. This CDR3 comprises 13 residues.

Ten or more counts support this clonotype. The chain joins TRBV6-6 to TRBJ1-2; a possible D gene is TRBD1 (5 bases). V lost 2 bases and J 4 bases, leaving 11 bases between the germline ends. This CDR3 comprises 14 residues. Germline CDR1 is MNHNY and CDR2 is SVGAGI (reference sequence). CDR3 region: CASSYGAGLYGYTF. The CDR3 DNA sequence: TGTGCCAGCAGTTACGGGGCAGGGCTCTATGGCTACACCTTC.

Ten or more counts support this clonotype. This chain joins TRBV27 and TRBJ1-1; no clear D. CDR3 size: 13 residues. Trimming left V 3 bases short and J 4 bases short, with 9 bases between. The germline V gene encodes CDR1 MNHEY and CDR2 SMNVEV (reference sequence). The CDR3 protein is CASSFWRGTEAFF. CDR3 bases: TGTGCCAGCAGTTTCTGGCGGGGCACTGAAGCTTTCTTT.

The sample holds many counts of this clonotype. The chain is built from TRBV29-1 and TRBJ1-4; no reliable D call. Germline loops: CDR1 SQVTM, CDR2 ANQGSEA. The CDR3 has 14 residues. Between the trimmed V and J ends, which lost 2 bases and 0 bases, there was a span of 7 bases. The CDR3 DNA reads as TGCAGCGTTGAATCAGCGGCAACTAATGAAAAACTGTTTTTT. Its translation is CSVESAATNEKLFF.

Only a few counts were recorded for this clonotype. CDR3 amino acids: CASSQSAEANTEAFF. CDR3 DNA sequence: TGTGCCAGCAGCCAATCAGCGGAGGCGAACACTGAAGCTTTCTTT. The V gene is TRBV16, the J gene TRBJ1-1; D uncertain. The germline V gene has CDR1 KGHSY and CDR2 FQNENV. The V gene lost 0 bases and the J gene lost 1 base, with 9 bases spanning the gap. The CDR3 totals 15 residues.

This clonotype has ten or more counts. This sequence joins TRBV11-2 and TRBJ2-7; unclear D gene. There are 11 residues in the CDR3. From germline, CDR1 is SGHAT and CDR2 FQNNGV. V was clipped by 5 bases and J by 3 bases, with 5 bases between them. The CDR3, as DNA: TGTGCCAGCAGCCCCTTCTACGAGCAGTACTTC. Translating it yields CASSPFYEQYF.

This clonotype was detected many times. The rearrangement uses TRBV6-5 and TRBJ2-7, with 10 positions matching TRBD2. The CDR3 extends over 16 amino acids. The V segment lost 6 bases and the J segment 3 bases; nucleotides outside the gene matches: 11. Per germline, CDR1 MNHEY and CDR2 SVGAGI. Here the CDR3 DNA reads TGTGCCAGCAGGCGAACTAGCGGGATGTGGAACTACGAGCAGTACTTC. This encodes CASRRTSGMWNYEQYF.

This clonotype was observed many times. The CDR3, as DNA: TGTGCCATCAGTGAACTCGGACGTAATAATGAAAAACTGTTTTTT. Amino acids: CAISELGRNNEKLFF. The rearrangement links TRBV10-3 to TRBJ1-4; D is unresolved. The CDR3 sequence is 15 residues long. The germline V and J ends were trimmed by 3 bases and 4 bases, with 12 bases remaining between them. Germline lookup yields CDR1 ENHRY and CDR2 SYGVKD.

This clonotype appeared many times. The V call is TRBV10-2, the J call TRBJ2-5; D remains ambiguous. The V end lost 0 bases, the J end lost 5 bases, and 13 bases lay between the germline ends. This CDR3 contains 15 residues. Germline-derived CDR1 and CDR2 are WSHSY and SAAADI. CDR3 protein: CASSESGMGWETQYF. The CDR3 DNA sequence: TGCGCCAGCAGTGAGTCGGGTATGGGTTGGGAGACCCAGTACTTC.

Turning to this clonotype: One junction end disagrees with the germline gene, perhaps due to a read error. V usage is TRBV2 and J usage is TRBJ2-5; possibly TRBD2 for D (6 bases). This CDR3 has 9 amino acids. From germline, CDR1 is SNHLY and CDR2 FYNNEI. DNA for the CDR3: TGTGCCAGCAGACACGAGACTAGCTTC. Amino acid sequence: CASRHETSF. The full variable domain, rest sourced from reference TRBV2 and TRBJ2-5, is EPEVTQTPSHQVTQMGQEVILRCVPISNHLYFYWYRQILGQKVEFLVSFYNNEISEKSEIFDDQFSVERPDGSNFTLKIRSTKLEDSAMYFCASRHETSFGPGTRLLVL.

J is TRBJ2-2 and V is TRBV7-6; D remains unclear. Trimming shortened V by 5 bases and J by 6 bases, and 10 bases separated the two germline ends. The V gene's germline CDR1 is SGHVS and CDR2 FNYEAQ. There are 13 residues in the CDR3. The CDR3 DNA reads TGTGCCAGCAGCGCAGCAAATTCCGGGGAGCTGTTTTTT. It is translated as CASSAANSGELFF.

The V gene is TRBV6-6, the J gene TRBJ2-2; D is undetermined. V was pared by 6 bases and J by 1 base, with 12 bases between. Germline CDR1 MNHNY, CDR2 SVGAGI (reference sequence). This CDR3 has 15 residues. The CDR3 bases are TGTGCCAGCAGAACGACCGCCATGAACACCGGGGAGCTGTTTTTT. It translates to CASRTTAMNTGELFF.

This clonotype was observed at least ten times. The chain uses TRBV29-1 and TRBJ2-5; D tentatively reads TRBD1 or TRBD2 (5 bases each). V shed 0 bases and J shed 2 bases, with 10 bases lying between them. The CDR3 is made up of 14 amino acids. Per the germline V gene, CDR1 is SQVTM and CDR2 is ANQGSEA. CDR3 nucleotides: TGCAGCGTTGAAGACGGGACGCCACAAGAGACCCAGTACTTC. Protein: CSVEDGTPQETQYF.

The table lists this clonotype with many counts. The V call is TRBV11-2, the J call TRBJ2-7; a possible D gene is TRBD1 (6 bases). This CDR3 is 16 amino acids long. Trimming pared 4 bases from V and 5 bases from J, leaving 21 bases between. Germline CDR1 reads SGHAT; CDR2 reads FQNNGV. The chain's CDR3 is CASSSTLQGITHEQYF. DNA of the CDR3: TGTGCCAGCAGCTCGACTTTACAGGGAATAACCCACGAGCAGTACTTC.

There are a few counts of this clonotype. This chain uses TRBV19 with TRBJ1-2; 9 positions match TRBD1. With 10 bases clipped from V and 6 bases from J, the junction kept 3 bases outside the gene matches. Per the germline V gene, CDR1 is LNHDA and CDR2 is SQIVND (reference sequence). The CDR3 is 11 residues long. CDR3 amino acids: CAKTGGHGYTF. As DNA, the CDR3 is TGTGCCAAGACAGGGGGACATGGCTACACCTTC.